A selection of T cell receptor beta chains follows, all from one sample in a study of blood T cell repertoires in COVID-19. TCRdb's copy holds only in-frame clones and misses some; the assay was immunoSEQ multiplex PCR. The sample yields over 65,000 clones, roughly 90% seen once. Sequenced material: peripheral blood. All receptors derive from a man aged 45 to 65 with active or convalescent COVID-19. Both conserved end residues are trimmed from each CDR3. Fields, in order: clone size, J gene, V gene, CDR3 protein. Size is omitted from some rows. Given values are once, few, many or a class for expanded clones.

.	TRBJ2-7	TRBV4-2	ASSQIGRIDEQY
.	TRBJ2-7	TRBV10-3	AISESRNGLPY
.	TRBJ2-3	TRBV9	ASSVGGGSTDTQY
.	TRBJ1-6	TRBV3-1/TRBV3-2	ASSQGWGDTPLH
once	TRBJ2-7	TRBV18	ASSQGDPYEQY
.	TRBJ1-6	TRBV9	ASSETGTENSPLH
.	TRBJ1-5	TRBV4-1	ASSQVRGSPNQPQH
.	TRBJ2-7	TRBV19	ASTSGGSYEQY
.	TRBJ1-1	TRBV5-1	ASSLVGESTEAF
.	TRBJ2-5	TRBV5-1	ASSLALGVETQY
.	TRBJ2-5	TRBV9	ASSRTGRETQY
.	TRBJ2-3	TRBV5-6	ASSLASGGLSTDTQY
.	TRBJ2-1	TRBV9	ASNPGLAGGNWYNEQF
.	TRBJ1-2	TRBV27	ASSQDIFNYGYT
.	TRBJ2-1	TRBV30	AWSPLAGYNEQF
.	TRBJ1-1	TRBV7-8	ASRGQGALGSEAF
.	TRBJ2-3	TRBV3-1/TRBV3-2	ASSQTSVTDTQY
.	TRBJ2-5	TRBV2	ASSTDRSQETQY
once	TRBJ2-1	TRBV5-6	ASSLETGTNEQF
.	TRBJ1-2	TRBV6-1	ASSEAGQGGFGYT
.	TRBJ1-1	TRBV29-1	SVEKGYTEAF
.	TRBJ2-3	TRBV7-9	ASSLDGVATQY
.	TRBJ2-2	TRBV5-5	ASSFSSGNTGELF
.	TRBJ2-7	TRBV6-2/TRBV6-3	ASRYRGRSYEQY
.	TRBJ1-6	TRBV30	AWSRGARAYNSPLH
few	TRBJ2-6	TRBV3-1/TRBV3-2	ASSQDQGLQGRGANVLT
.	TRBJ2-1	TRBV5-4	ASSLPPGLGIYNEQF
.	TRBJ2-5	TRBV5-1	ASSRESETQY
.	TRBJ1-4	TRBV27	ASSFLGNSNEKLF
.	TRBJ1-4	TRBV7-2	ASSLEGPATNEKLF
.	TRBJ1-6	TRBV14	ASSQQGFGSPLH
.	TRBJ1-5	TRBV27	ASSLGTQQPQH
.	TRBJ1-1	TRBV6-5	ASSYKTGETEAF
once	TRBJ2-5	TRBV7-2	ASSMAQGVWETQY
.	TRBJ2-5	TRBV6-2/TRBV6-3	ASSYDGGANQETQY
.	TRBJ1-1	TRBV7-2	ASSLGQYTEAF
.	TRBJ2-3	TRBV10-1	ASSDQLAANTDTQY
.	TRBJ2-1	TRBV19	ASSLSGEQF
.	TRBJ2-6	TRBV5-1	ASSPSDSGANVLT
.	TRBJ2-3	TRBV6-1	ASSEAHILAGGDTQY
.	TRBJ1-1	TRBV5-4	ASSLATEAF
.	TRBJ2-6	TRBV3-1/TRBV3-2	ASSQTPGQGGSGANVLT
once	TRBJ2-1	TRBV2	ASALREDPYNEQF
.	TRBJ2-7	TRBV9	ASSVGTGGFYEQY